A selection of T cell receptor beta chains follows, all from one sample in a study of identical twins. TCRdb reanalysed the 5' RACE reads using MiXCR and keeps one entry per CDR3 protein. The sample carries approximately 500,000 distinct CDR3 sequences, approximately 16% recorded once. These records were also assigned to another study, of yellow fever vaccine responses in identical twins.

Sequences were obtained from CD4+ T cells sorted from blood. The receptors here all came from a young woman in good health. The CDR3 runs from the conserved cysteine through the conserved F or W. A D gene is named only where the DNA matches it firmly. Not all rows give a size; the values are once, few, many and, for expanded clones, a class.

d_gene,v_gene,abundance,j_gene,CDR3nt,CDR3aa
TRBD2,TRBV20-1,.,TRBJ2-5,TGCAGTGCCTGGGGACTAGCGTTGGGAACCCAGTACTTC,CSAWGLALGTQYF
.,TRBV6-2/TRBV6-3,few,TRBJ1-5,TGTGCCAGCAGTTTTTCAGATATCAATCAGCCCCAGCATTTT,CASSFSDINQPQHF
TRBD2,TRBV25-1,.,TRBJ2-1,TGTGCCAGCAGTGTGATAAGATCGGGACTAGCGGGACCGTACAATGAGCAGTTCTTC,CASSVIRSGLAGPYNEQFF
.,TRBV3-1,.,TRBJ2-1,TGTGCCAGCAGCCGTCCGCTTTCGGATGAGCAGTTCTTC,CASSRPLSDEQFF
.,TRBV10-3,few,TRBJ1-5,TGTGCCATCACCGAAACGATCAATCAGCCCCAGCATTTT,CAITETINQPQHF
TRBD2,TRBV20-1,.,TRBJ2-1,TGCAGTGCTAGAGACGTGGGAGGGCGCGGTGAGCAGTTCTTC,CSARDVGGRGEQFF
.,TRBV5-1,.,TRBJ2-5,TGCGCCAGCAGCTTCGCCACAGGGTTTGGGGAGACCCAGTACTTC,CASSFATGFGETQYF
TRBD1,TRBV29-1,.,TRBJ2-1,TGCAGCGTTGCTAGGACAGGGGCCCCGAATGAGCAGTTCTTC,CSVARTGAPNEQFF
.,TRBV5-6,.,TRBJ2-7,TGTGCCAGCAGCTTTCTCTTGTACGAGCAGTACTTC,CASSFLLYEQYF
.,TRBV14,few,TRBJ1-1,TGTGCCAGCAGCCAAGCACAGGGTAAGAACACTGAAGCTTTCTTT,CASSQAQGKNTEAFF
.,TRBV5-4,.,TRBJ2-1,TGTGCCAGCAGCTTGGAGGGCACTGAGCAGTTCTTC,CASSLEGTEQFF
TRBD1,TRBV6-1,few,TRBJ2-7,TGTGCCAGCACCCCCGGGACAGGGAACTCCTACGAGCAGTACTTC,CASTPGTGNSYEQYF
TRBD1,TRBV4-1,.,TRBJ2-5,TGCGCCAGCAGCCAAGACGACAGGGGGAGAGAGACCCAGTACTTC,CASSQDDRGRETQYF
.,TRBV20-1,.,TRBJ2-1,TGCTGTGCTAGAGTTGAGGCAGGGATACCGATTTCCTACGGGGAGCAGTTCTTC,CCARVEAGIPISYGEQFF
.,TRBV12-3/TRBV12-4,few,TRBJ1-5,TGTGCCAGCAGTTCGGGAGGCTCAGGCAATCAGCCCCAGCATTTT,CASSSGGSGNQPQHF
TRBD2,TRBV24-1,few,TRBJ2-3,TGTGCCACCAGTGACTTAGGGGTAGCGGGAGACAGCACAGATACGCAGTATTTT,CATSDLGVAGDSTDTQYF
.,TRBV10-3,.,TRBJ2-1,TGTGCCATCAGTGATGGGGGGCGAGGGGACCCCAATGAGCAGTTCTTC,CAISDGGRGDPNEQFF
TRBD2,TRBV5-1,many,TRBJ2-2,TGCGCCAGCACCGCCCCAGCGGGGGGGCACGGCGGGGAGCTGTTTTTT,CASTAPAGGHGGELFF
.,TRBV24-1,few,TRBJ2-3,TGTGCCACCGGGGCGGACAGCACAGATACGCAGTATTTT,CATGADSTDTQYF
TRBD2,TRBV20-1,few,TRBJ2-1,TGCAGTGCTAGTTGGGGGGGGTCCTACAATGAGCAGTTCTTC,CSASWGGSYNEQFF
TRBD2,TRBV5-1,many,TRBJ2-2,TGCGCCAGCAGCTTTAGCGGGATCGGCACCGGGGAGCTGTTTTTT,CASSFSGIGTGELFF
.,TRBV25-1,few,TRBJ2-4,TGTGCCAGCAGTGAACCGGGCATAGCCAAAAACATTCAGTACTTC,CASSEPGIAKNIQYF